A selection of T cell receptor beta chains follows, all from one sample in a study of blood T cell repertoires in COVID-19. Sequencing used immunoSEQ multiplex PCR; TCRdb keeps in-frame clones, though not all of them. The data show 250,000 to 350,000 clones, over 85% seen once. The sequencing input was PBMCs or T cells enriched from blood (not recorded which). The receptor source for this set is a woman aged 45-65 years who had been exposed to COVID-19. Each CDR3 is given with its conserved first and last residue. The D gene is left open where the match is weak. Part of the rows lack a size; the others show once, few, many or a class for expanded clones.

TRBV28	TRBJ2-7	.	.	CASKRVPYEQYF	TGTGCCAGCAAACGGGTTCCCTACGAGCAGTACTTC
TRBV5-4	TRBJ2-7	.	.	CASSLGRQPLYEQYF	TGTGCCAGCAGCTTGGGTAGACAGCCCCTTTACGAGCAGTACTTC
TRBV6-5	TRBJ2-7	once	.	CASRPGSKLYEQYF	TGTGCCAGCAGACCCGGGTCAAAACTCTACGAGCAGTACTTC
TRBV28	TRBJ2-5	.	.	CASRKSGQETQYF	TGTGCCAGCAGGAAGTCGGGACAAGAGACCCAGTACTTC
TRBV19	TRBJ2-7	.	.	CASSATGSYEQYF	TGTGCCAGTAGTGCCACAGGTTCCTACGAGCAGTACTTC
TRBV7-2	TRBJ2-5	.	.	CASSLGGVQETQYF	TGTGCCAGCAGCTTAGGGGGGGTACAAGAGACCCAGTACTTC
TRBV19	TRBJ2-2	.	.	CASRPLLDNTGELFF	TGTGCCAGTAGACCACTTCTAGACAACACCGGGGAGCTGTTTTTT
TRBV3-1/TRBV3-2	TRBJ1-1	.	.	CASSRGGGTEAFF	TGTGCCAGCAGCCGGGGAGGGGGCACTGAAGCTTTCTTT
TRBV5-1	TRBJ2-5	.	.	CASSRGRDPWTQYF	TGCGCCAGCAGCAGGGGGCGGGACCCCTGGACCCAGTACTTC
TRBV12-5	TRBJ1-2	.	.	CASGLSGYGYTF	TGTGCTAGTGGTTTATCCGGGTATGGCTACACCTTC
TRBV6-5	TRBJ2-1	.	TRBD2	CARGGSSYNEQFF	TGTGCCAGGGGGGGGAGCTCCTACAATGAGCAGTTCTTC
TRBV2	TRBJ1-1	.	.	CASSEGQGWVTEAFF	TGTGCCAGCAGTGAAGGGCAGGGATGGGTCACTGAAGCTTTCTTT
TRBV7-2	TRBJ2-7	.	TRBD2	CASSFGGFTSYEQYF	TGTGCCAGCAGCTTCGGGGGGTTTACGTCCTACGAGCAGTACTTC
TRBV28	TRBJ2-2	.	TRBD2	CASSNAGGENTGELFF	TGTGCCAGCAGCAACGCGGGGGGAGAGAACACCGGGGAGCTGTTTTTT
TRBV27	TRBJ1-6	.	TRBD1	CASSPDRGRSPLHF	TGTGCCAGCAGCCCGGACAGGGGGCGTTCACCCCTCCACTTT
TRBV3-1/TRBV3-2	TRBJ1-3	.	.	CASSLGGSSGNTIYF	TGTGCCAGCAGCCTGGGGGGGAGCTCTGGAAACACCATATATTTT
TRBV5-1	TRBJ2-2	.	TRBD1	CASSSRTGANTGELFF	TGCGCCAGCAGCTCTCGGACAGGGGCGAACACCGGGGAGCTGTTTTTT
TRBV5-1	TRBJ1-1	once	TRBD1	CASSPSLGQPNTEAFF	TGCGCCAGCAGCCCATCGCTGGGACAGCCGAACACTGAAGCTTTCTTT
TRBV10-2	TRBJ2-7	.	TRBD2	CASTAAGRTYEQYF	TGCGCCAGCACGGCAGCGGGGAGAACCTACGAGCAGTACTTC
TRBV28	TRBJ1-1	.	TRBD1	CASSLSHRGPNTEAFF	TGTGCCAGCAGTTTATCCCACAGGGGACCGAACACTGAAGCTTTCTTT
TRBV5-1	TRBJ2-2	.	TRBD1	CASSLTQGYTGELFF	TGCGCCAGCAGCTTGACACAGGGGTATACCGGGGAGCTGTTTTTT
TRBV4-2	TRBJ2-1	few	TRBD2	CASSAGGSSYNEQFF	TGTGCCAGTAGCGCGGGGGGATCTTCCTACAATGAGCAGTTCTTC
TRBV7-8	TRBJ2-2	.	.	CASSLASTYTGELFF	TGTGCCAGCAGCTTAGCGAGCACCTACACCGGGGAGCTGTTTTTT
TRBV27	TRBJ1-2	.	.	CASSSAGHPGTSYGYTF	TGTGCCAGCAGTTCCGCGGGACACCCGGGGACTAGCTATGGCTACACCTTC
TRBV18	TRBJ2-2	.	TRBD1	CASSFQQGSTGELFF	TGTGCCAGCTCATTCCAACAGGGGAGCACCGGGGAGCTGTTTTTT
TRBV28	TRBJ2-7	.	TRBD1	CASSTGGAGRYEQYF	TGTGCCAGCAGTACAGGGGGCGCGGGTAGGTACGAGCAGTACTTC
TRBV3-1/TRBV3-2	TRBJ2-5	.	TRBD1	CASSQAGQGGKETQYF	TGTGCCAGCAGCCAAGCAGGACAGGGGGGAAAAGAGACCCAGTACTTC
TRBV4-2	TRBJ2-2	.	.	CASSQVDSNTGELFF	TGTGCCAGCAGCCAAGTTGACTCGAACACCGGGGAGCTGTTTTTT
TRBV7-2	TRBJ1-6	.	.	CASSLGGGRSPLHF	TGTGCCAGCAGCTTAGGAGGAGGTCGCTCACCCCTCCACTTT
TRBV19	TRBJ1-4	.	TRBD1	CASSGQGLRVATNEKLFF	TGTGCCAGTAGTGGACAGGGCCTACGGGTTGCAACTAATGAAAAACTGTTTTTT
TRBV9	TRBJ1-2	.	.	CASSVGQATTYGYTF	TGTGCCAGCAGCGTAGGACAGGCGACGACCTATGGCTACACCTTC
TRBV10-3	TRBJ1-2	.	TRBD1	CAITSTGDYLNYGYTF	TGTGCCATCACATCGACAGGGGATTACCTAAACTATGGCTACACCTTC
TRBV28	TRBJ2-1	.	TRBD2	CASSLTSGGPLYNEQFF	TGTGCCAGCAGTTTGACTAGCGGGGGGCCTTTGTACAATGAGCAGTTCTTC
TRBV6-5	TRBJ2-3	.	TRBD2	CASSRLAGADTQYF	TGTGCCAGCAGCCGATTAGCGGGGGCGGATACGCAGTATTTT
TRBV6-5	TRBJ2-7	.	TRBD2	CASSLGRGAYEQYF	TGTGCCAGCAGCCTGGGACGGGGGGCCTACGAGCAGTACTTC
TRBV28	TRBJ2-7	.	.	CASRKEVYEQYF	TGTGCCAGCAGGAAAGAGGTTTACGAGCAGTACTTC
TRBV5-8	TRBJ2-1	.	TRBD2	CASSPGLVPHNEQFF	TGTGCCAGCAGCCCGGGACTAGTTCCTCACAATGAGCAGTTCTTC
TRBV9	TRBJ2-2	.	TRBD1	CASSLQDRVGTGELFF	TGTGCCAGCAGCCTTCAGGACAGGGTTGGCACCGGGGAGCTGTTTTTT
TRBV5-1	TRBJ2-2	.	.	CASSLRETGELFF	TGCGCCAGCAGCTTGCGGGAAACCGGGGAGCTGTTTTTT
TRBV6-4	TRBJ2-1	medium-sized	TRBD2	CASSDRPSGGNEQFF	TGTGCCAGCAGTGACAGGCCTAGCGGGGGAAATGAGCAGTTCTTC
TRBV5-4	TRBJ1-6	many	.	CASSPGGGRNSPLHF	TGTGCCAGCAGCCCGGGAGGAGGAAGAAATTCACCCCTCCACTTT
TRBV4-2	TRBJ2-7	.	TRBD1	CASSQSLTGGNEQYF	TGTGCCAGCAGCCAATCTTTGACAGGGGGTAACGAGCAGTACTTC
TRBV24-1	TRBJ1-5	.	.	CATSGDYSNQPQHF	TGTGCCACCAGTGGAGACTATAGCAATCAGCCCCAGCATTTT
TRBV30	TRBJ2-1	.	.	CAWTRGASRNYNEQFF	TGTGCCTGGACCCGGGGAGCTAGCAGAAACTACAATGAGCAGTTCTTC
TRBV3-1/TRBV3-2	TRBJ2-5	.	TRBD1	CASSPQGREETQYF	TGTGCCAGCAGCCCACAGGGGCGTGAAGAGACCCAGTACTTC
TRBV30	TRBJ2-7	.	TRBD1	CAWWRTGTGAGEQYF	TGTGCCTGGTGGAGAACCGGGACAGGGGCTGGAGAGCAGTACTTC
TRBV7-2	TRBJ1-1	.	.	CASTSQSNTEAFF	TGTGCCAGCACCTCACAATCGAACACTGAAGCTTTCTTT
TRBV10-3	TRBJ2-1	.	TRBD2	CAISESIAGARNEQFF	TGTGCCATCAGTGAGTCGATAGCGGGGGCACGGAATGAGCAGTTCTTC
TRBV3-1/TRBV3-2	TRBJ2-5	.	TRBD2	CASRRLAGGGGETQYF	TGTGCCAGCAGGAGACTAGCGGGGGGCGGCGGGGAGACCCAGTACTTC